Listed here is a single T cell receptor beta chain. Original data processing: Researchers report that nucleated cell counts were estimated from reference gene primer amplification. Method: immunoSEQ multiplex PCR; TCRdb's copy keeps in-frame clones and lacks some. V and J calls and clone size come straight from that table; D and trimming were deduced from the DNA. The top ten clones hold over 6% of a sample with about 180,000 clones, around 83% of them seen once. With 4 bases removed from V and 4 bases from J, the gap between germline ends came to 18 bases. Germline V gives CDR1 SGHRS, CDR2 YFSETQ. The CDR3 has 15 amino acids. The sample is drawn from a study of blood T cell repertoires in COVID-19. Study context: The study drew acute and convalescent COVID-19 samples from the United States, Italy and Spain. The analysed material was cDNA or gDNA that came from T cells, B-cell-depleted T cells, or PBMCs.

Enrolled during active infection, Seattle patients were then followed longitudinally. The sample comprised peripheral blood. The TCR comes from a woman in her 70s with COVID-19, enrolled during active disease. The chain combines TRBV5-1 with TRBJ2-7; TRBD1 might be the D (6 bases). Here the CDR3 DNA reads TGCGCCAGCAGCGGCCGAGTGGGGGCTCTATACGAGCAGTACTTC. It specifies CASSGRVGALYEQYF.